The clone carrying this T cell receptor (beta chain) has only a few counts. The data were taken from a study of identical twins. Healthy Caucasians were all of the donors. The germline gives CDR1 SGHTA, CDR2 FQGNSA. Deletions cut 1 base from V and 6 bases from J, with 9 bases between. The CDR3 consists of 13 residues. TCRdb recomputed calls from the 5' RACE reads with MiXCR, one row per CDR3 protein. The sample has some 240,000 distinct CDR3 sequences, about 8% seen once; the top ten hold about 3%. Separately, the same data were catalogued under a study of yellow fever vaccine responses in identical twins.

The gene calls are TRBV7-2 and TRBJ1-1, with D possibly matching TRBD1 (5 bases). This TCR came from a woman aged 18-30 years in good health. Specimen: CD8+ T cells sorted from blood. The CDR3 nucleotides are TGTGCCAGCAGCTTAGTCAGGGTCGCTGAAGCTTTCTTT. Residues: CASSLVRVAEAFF.